What follows are 12 T cell receptor beta chains derived from one specimen sequenced in a study of response to subunit inactivated influenza vaccine. From the RT-PCR reads, TCRdb called clonotypes with MiXCR, one entry per CDR3 protein. This table holds hundreds of thousands of distinct CDR3 sequences, about 18% found once. Sample: PBMCs from blood, taken 4 to 6 days after vaccination. Receptors originate from a man aged 50 to 59 who received an inactivated influenza vaccine.

This chain uses TRBV7-6 with TRBJ2-5; the D call may be TRBD1 or TRBD2 (6 bases each). Germline CDR1 and CDR2: SGHVS and FNYEAQ. The V and J ends lost 5 bases and 1 base respectively, with 17 bases between them. This CDR3 region has 16 residues. The CDR3 sequence: CASSRISRGLQETQYF. CDR3 bases: TGTGCCAGCAGCCGCATTTCCCGGGGGCTCCAAGAGACCCAGTACTTC. Full variable domain (rest looked up from reference TRBV7-6 and TRBJ2-5): GAGVSQSPRYKVTKRGQDVALRCDPISGHVSLYWYRQALGQGPEFLTYFNYEAQQDKSGLPNDRFSAERPEGSISTLTIQRTEQRDSAMYRCASSRISRGLQETQYFGPGTRLLVL.

This clonotype has just a few counts. This sequence joins TRBV20-1 and TRBJ2-2; 7 nucleotides line up with TRBD1. The germline CDR1 and CDR2 sequences are DFQATT and SNEGSKA (reference sequence). Trimming at V came to 3 bases and at J to 4 bases, leaving 5 bases not matched to a gene. The CDR3 has 14 amino acids. The CDR3, as DNA: TGCAGTGCTAGGCCGACAGGGCCCACCGGGGAGCTGTTTTTT. Protein sequence: CSARPTGPTGELFF.

The chain is built from TRBV24-1 and TRBJ2-5; 7 positions match TRBD1. The V gene's germline CDR1 is KGHDR and CDR2 SFDVKD. V was clipped by 2 bases and J by 2 bases; unmatched bases: 1. This CDR3 is built from 14 residues. The CDR3: CATSDSGQQETQYF. CDR3 bases: TGTGCCACCAGTGATTCGGGACAGCAAGAGACCCAGTACTTC.

The rearrangement joins TRBV20-1 to TRBJ1-2, with D possibly being TRBD1 (5 bases). There are 13 residues in the CDR3. Germline V gene sequence: CDR1 DFQATT, CDR2 SNEGSKA (reference sequence). Trimming stripped 3 bases from V and 6 bases from J, with 14 bases between. The CDR3 sequence is CSARFGQGDGYTF. For the CDR3, the DNA is TGCAGTGCTAGGTTCGGTCAGGGTGATGGCTACACCTTC.

This clonotype was counted a few times. V gene TRBV7-2 combines with J gene TRBJ2-1, with TRBD2 matching over 8 bases. There are 14 residues in the CDR3. From germline, CDR1 is SGHTA and CDR2 FQGNSA. Germline trimming cut 0 bases from V and 9 bases from J; bases unmatched to any gene: 4. The CDR3 loop reads CASSLASGNREQFF. CDR3 DNA: TGTGCCAGCAGCTTAGCTAGCGGGAATCGTGAGCAGTTCTTC.

This clonotype was recorded at least ten times. V is TRBV20-1 and J is TRBJ2-3; perhaps D is TRBD1 or TRBD2 (5 bases each). Germline V CDR1 and CDR2: DFQATT, SNEGSKA (reference sequence). This CDR3 spans 15 amino acids. Between the trimmed V and J ends, which lost 2 bases and 0 bases, there was a span of 12 bases. The chain's CDR3 is CSARTERGSTDTQYF. DNA of the CDR3: TGCAGTGCTAGAACAGAGAGGGGTAGCACAGATACGCAGTATTTT.

The rearrangement uses TRBV30 and TRBJ2-3; 7 nucleotides agree with TRBD2. Looked up from germline, CDR1 is GTSNPN and CDR2 is SVGIG (reference sequence). V trimming: 1 base; J trimming: 3 bases; junction bases outside the gene matches: 4. This CDR3 has 14 residues. The CDR3 DNA reads as TGTGCCTGGAGTGCGGGAGCGGGGACAGATACGCAGTATTTT. Amino acids: CAWSAGAGTDTQYF.

This clonotype has a single count. The genes are TRBV20-1 and TRBJ2-4, with D possibly called TRBD1 or TRBD2 (5 bases each). The V gene's germline CDR1 is DFQATT and CDR2 SNEGSKA (reference sequence). Trimming cost V 0 bases and J 4 bases, with 13 bases left between them. There are 15 residues in the CDR3. The CDR3 sequence: CSARDPRGVKNIQYF. The DNA for the CDR3 is TGCAGTGCTAGAGATCCGAGGGGAGTAAAAAACATTCAGTACTTC.

This clonotype was counted only a few times. This chain uses TRBV7-2 with TRBJ2-1, with TRBD2 matching 10 bases. CDR1 and CDR2 (germline): SGHTA, FQGNSA. The CDR3 length is 17 residues. V lost 0 bases and J lost 5; bases outside the gene matches: 7. The CDR3: CASSLARTSGGNNEQFF. The CDR3 coding sequence is TGTGCCAGCAGCTTAGCGAGGACTAGCGGAGGAAACAATGAGCAGTTCTTC.

This clonotype came up a few times. The V and J genes are TRBV30 and TRBJ2-3, with 9 positions matching TRBD1. Germline V gives CDR1 GTSNPN, CDR2 SVGIG (reference sequence). V trimming: 0 bases; J trimming: 3 bases; junction bases outside the gene matches: 4. The CDR3 has 15 residues. CDR3 residues: CAWSVGQGRTDTQYF. DNA of the CDR3: TGTGCCTGGAGTGTAGGACAGGGGAGAACAGATACGCAGTATTTT.

The chain couples TRBV5-1 to TRBJ2-5, with 8 bases lining up with TRBD1. This CDR3 has 15 amino acids. Germline-derived CDR1 and CDR2 are SGHRS and YFSETQ. J was trimmed by 5 bases and V by 3 bases; bases with no gene match: 9. The CDR3 here is CASSYPDRAGETQYF. CDR3 nucleotide sequence: TGCGCCAGCAGCTACCCGGACAGGGCTGGGGAGACCCAGTACTTC.

This clonotype came up a few times. V and J are TRBV15 and TRBJ2-1; 7 nucleotides line up with TRBD2. The germline CDR1 and CDR2 sequences are LNHNV and YYDKDF (reference sequence). The CDR3 totals 13 residues. The junction had 6 bases not matched to a gene; V was cut back by 7 bases and J by 6 bases. The CDR3 protein is CATTGTIGNEQFF. The CDR3 DNA sequence: TGTGCCACCACCGGGACTATTGGCAATGAGCAGTTCTTC.